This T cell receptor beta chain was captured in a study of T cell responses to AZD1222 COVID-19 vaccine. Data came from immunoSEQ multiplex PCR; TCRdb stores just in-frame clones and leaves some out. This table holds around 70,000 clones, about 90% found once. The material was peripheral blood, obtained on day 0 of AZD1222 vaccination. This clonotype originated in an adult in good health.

The CDR3: CASSGGTPGELFF. In DNA form, the CDR3 reads TGTGCCAGCAGTGGTGGGACACCCGGGGAGCTGTTTTTT. The rearrangement uses TRBV2 and TRBJ2-2; TRBD1 is a possible D gene (6 bases). The germline gives CDR1 SNHLY, CDR2 FYNNEI. The CDR3 is 13 amino acids. Trimming shortened V by 4 bases and J by 6 bases, and 9 bases separated the two germline ends.